The source of this T cell receptor beta chain is a study of CD8+ T cells in alopecia areata. Study context: Twice a day, 5 to 10 mg of oral tofacitinib was administered to treated patients. Affected scalp percentage set treated patients' severity scores. The study, taken as a whole, reports: Tofacitinib did not eliminate many expanded lesional clones from scalp or blood.

The treatment here: oral pan-JAK inhibitor, 5-10 mg twice daily. Points on this clone: Its cognate antigen is unknown.

Reverse transcribed after extraction, RNA yielded cDNA as the sequencing template. The table came from immunoSEQ multiplex PCR; TCRdb's copy has only in-frame clones and leaves some out. Here the sample spans 150,000 or so clones, less than 70% being singletons. The CDR3 contains 14 residues. Germline V gene lookup returns CDR1 MNHEY and CDR2 SVGAGI. V lost 8 bases to trimming and J lost 2 bases, with 14 bases between them. This clonotype originated in a human donor with alopecia areata. The sequencing here drew on CD4+ T cells sorted from blood, taken at week 4, from a patient treated with tofacitinib. V usage is TRBV6-5 and J usage is TRBJ2-3; the D gene is possibly TRBD2 (7 bases). The DNA of the CDR3 is TGTGCCAGCGGGAACGCGGGGGCCACAGATACGCAGTATTTT. Amino acid sequence: CASGNAGATDTQYF.